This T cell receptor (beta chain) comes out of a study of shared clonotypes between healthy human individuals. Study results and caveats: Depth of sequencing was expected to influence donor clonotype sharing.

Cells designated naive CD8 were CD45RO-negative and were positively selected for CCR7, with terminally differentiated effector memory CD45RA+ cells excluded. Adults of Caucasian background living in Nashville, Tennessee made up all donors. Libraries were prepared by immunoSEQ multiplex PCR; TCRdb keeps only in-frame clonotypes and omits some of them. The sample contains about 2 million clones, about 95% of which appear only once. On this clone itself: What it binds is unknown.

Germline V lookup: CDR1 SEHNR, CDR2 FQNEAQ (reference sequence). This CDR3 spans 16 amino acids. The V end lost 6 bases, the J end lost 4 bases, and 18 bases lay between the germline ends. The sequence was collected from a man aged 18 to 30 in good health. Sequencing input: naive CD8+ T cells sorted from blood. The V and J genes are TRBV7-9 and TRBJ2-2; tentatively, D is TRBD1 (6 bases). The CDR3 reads CASRNIRGEGTGELFF. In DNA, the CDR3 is TGTGCCAGCAGGAATATCAGGGGCGAAGGCACCGGGGAGCTGTTTTTT. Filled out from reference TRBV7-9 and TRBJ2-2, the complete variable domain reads DTGVSQNPRHKITKRGQNVTFRCDPISEHNRLYWYRQTLGQGPEFLTYFQNEAQLEKSRLLSDRFSAERPKGSFSTLEIQRTEQGDSAMYLCASRNIRGEGTGELFFGEGSRLTVL.